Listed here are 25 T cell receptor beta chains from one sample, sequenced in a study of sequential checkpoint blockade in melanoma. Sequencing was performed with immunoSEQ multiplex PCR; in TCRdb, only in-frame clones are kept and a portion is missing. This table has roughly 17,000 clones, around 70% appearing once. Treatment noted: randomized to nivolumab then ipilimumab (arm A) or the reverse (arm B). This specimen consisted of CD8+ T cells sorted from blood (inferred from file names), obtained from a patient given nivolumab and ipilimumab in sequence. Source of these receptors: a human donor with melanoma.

CDR3 sequence: CASSLGDRAGELFF. CDR3 DNA sequence: TGTGCCAGCAGCTTGGGAGACAGGGCCGGGGAGCTGTTTTTT. This chain links TRBV5-4 with TRBJ2-2, with TRBD1 matching over 7 bases. The CDR3 has 14 residues. V dropped 0 bases and J dropped 6; count of bases not matched to a gene: 2. CDR1 and CDR2 from the germline V gene are SGHNT and YYREEE (reference sequence).

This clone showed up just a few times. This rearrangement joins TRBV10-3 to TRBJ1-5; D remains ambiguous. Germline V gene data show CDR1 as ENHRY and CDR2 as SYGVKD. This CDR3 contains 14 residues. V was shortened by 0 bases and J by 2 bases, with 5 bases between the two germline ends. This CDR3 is CAISESIGNQPQHF. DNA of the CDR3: TGTGCCATCAGTGAGTCGATAGGCAATCAGCCCCAGCATTTT.

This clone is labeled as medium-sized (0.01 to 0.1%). The CDR3 DNA follows: TGTGCCAGCACCCCCCGGGACAGGGATAATTCACCCCTCCACTTT. Amino acids: CASTPRDRDNSPLHF. The chain links TRBV9 to TRBJ1-6; 9 nucleotides align to TRBD1. The V and J ends lost 6 bases and 5 bases, in that order; junction bases with no gene match: 6. The CDR3 contains 15 residues. Germline V gene lookup returns CDR1 SGDLS and CDR2 YYNGEE.

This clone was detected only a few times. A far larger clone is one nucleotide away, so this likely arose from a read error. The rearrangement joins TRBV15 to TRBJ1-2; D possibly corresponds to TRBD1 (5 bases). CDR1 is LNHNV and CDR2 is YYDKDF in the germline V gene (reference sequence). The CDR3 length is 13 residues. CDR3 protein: CATSREGDYGYSF. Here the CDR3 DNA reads TGTGCCACCAGCAGAGAAGGGGACTATGGCTACTCCTTC.

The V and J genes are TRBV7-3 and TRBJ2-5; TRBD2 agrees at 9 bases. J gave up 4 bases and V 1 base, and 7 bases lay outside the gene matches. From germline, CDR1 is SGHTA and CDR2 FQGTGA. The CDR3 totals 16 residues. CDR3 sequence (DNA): TGTGCCAGCAGCTTAAGCGGGGGGGCCGGGTCAGAGACCCAGTACTTC. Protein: CASSLSGGAGSETQYF.

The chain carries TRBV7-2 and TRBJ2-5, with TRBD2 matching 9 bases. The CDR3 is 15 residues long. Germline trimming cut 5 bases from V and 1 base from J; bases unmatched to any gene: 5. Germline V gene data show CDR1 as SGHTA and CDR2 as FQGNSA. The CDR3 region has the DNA TGTGCCAGCAGCGTCGGGACTAGCAGCCAAGAGACCCAGTACTTC. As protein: CASSVGTSSQETQYF.

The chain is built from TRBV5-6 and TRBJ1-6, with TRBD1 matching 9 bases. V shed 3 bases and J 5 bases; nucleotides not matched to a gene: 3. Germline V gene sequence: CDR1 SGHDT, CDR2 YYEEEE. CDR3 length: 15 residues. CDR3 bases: TGTGCCAGCAGCTACGGGACAGGGAATAATTCACCCCTCCACTTT. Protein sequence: CASSYGTGNNSPLHF.

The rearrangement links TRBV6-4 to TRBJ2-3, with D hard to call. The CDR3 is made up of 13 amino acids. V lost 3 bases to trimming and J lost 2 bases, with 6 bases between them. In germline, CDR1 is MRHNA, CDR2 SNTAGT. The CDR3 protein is CASSEFVTDTQYF. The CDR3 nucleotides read TGTGCCAGCAGTGAATTCGTCACAGATACGCAGTATTTT.

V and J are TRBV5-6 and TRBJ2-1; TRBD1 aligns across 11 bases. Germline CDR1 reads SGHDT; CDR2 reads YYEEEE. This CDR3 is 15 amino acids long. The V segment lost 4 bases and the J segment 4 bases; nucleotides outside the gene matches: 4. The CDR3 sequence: CASSPGTGGYNEQFF. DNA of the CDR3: TGTGCCAGCAGCCCCGGGACAGGGGGTTACAATGAGCAGTTCTTC.

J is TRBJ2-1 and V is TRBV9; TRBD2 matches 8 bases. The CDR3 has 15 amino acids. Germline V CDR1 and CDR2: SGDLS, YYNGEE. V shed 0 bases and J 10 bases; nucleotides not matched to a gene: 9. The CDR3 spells CASSVGVGGAMEQFF. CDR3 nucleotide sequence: TGTGCCAGCAGCGTAGGAGTCGGGGGGGCCATGGAGCAGTTCTTC.

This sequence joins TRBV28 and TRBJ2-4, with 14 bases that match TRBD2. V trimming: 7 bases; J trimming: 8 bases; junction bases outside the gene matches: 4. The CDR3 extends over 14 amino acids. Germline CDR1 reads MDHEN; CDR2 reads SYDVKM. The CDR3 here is CASTTSGGEDIQYF. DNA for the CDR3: TGTGCCAGCACGACTAGCGGGGGGGAGGACATTCAGTACTTC.

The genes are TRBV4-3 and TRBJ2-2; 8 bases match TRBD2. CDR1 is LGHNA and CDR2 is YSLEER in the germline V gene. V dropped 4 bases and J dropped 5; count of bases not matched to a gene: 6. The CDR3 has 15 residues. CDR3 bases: TGCGCCAGCAGCCGCGCAATAGCGGGGACCGGGGAGCTGTTTTTT. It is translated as CASSRAIAGTGELFF.

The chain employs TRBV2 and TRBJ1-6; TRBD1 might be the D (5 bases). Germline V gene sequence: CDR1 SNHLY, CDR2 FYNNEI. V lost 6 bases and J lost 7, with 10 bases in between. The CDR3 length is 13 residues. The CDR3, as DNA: TGTGCCAGCAGAGACGGGGGAAATTCACCCCTCCACTTT. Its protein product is CASRDGGNSPLHF.

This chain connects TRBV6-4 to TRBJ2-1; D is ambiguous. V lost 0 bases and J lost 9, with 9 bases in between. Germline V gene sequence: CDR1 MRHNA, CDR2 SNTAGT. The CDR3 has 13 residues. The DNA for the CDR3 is TGTGCCAGCAGTGACTCGGAGTTCACTGAGCAGTTCTTC. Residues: CASSDSEFTEQFF.

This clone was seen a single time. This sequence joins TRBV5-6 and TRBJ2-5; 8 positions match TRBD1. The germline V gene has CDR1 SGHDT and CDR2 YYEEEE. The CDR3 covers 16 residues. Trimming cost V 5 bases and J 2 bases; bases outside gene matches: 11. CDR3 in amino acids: CASSPRTGSTQETQYF. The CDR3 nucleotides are TGTGCCAGCAGTCCCAGGACAGGGTCCACACAAGAGACCCAGTACTTC.

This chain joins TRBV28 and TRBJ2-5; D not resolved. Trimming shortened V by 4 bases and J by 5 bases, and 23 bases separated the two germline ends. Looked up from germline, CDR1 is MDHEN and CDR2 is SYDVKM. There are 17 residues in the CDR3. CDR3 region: CASSSNSGINIWETQYF. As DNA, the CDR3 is TGTGCCAGCAGTTCAAACAGTGGAATAAATATATGGGAGACCCAGTACTTC.

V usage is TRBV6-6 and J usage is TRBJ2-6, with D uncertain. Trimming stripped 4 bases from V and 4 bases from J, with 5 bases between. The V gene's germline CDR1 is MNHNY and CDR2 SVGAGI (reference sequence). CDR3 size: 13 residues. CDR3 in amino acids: CASSFEGANVLTF. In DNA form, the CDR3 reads TGTGCCAGCAGTTTTGAGGGGGCCAACGTCCTGACTTTC.

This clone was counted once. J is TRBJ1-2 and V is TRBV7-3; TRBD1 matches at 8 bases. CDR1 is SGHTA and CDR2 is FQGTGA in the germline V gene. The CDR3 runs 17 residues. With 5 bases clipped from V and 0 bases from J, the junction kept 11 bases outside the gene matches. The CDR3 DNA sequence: TGTGCCAGCAGCGGGCCGGGACAGGAGCTTTCTAACTATGGCTACACCTTC. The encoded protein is CASSGPGQELSNYGYTF.

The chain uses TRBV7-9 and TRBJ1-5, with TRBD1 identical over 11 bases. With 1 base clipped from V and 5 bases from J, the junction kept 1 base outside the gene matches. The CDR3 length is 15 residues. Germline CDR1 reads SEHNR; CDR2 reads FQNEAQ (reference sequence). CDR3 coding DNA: TGTGCCAGCAGCTTAGGGGGACAGGGGGATCAGCCCCAGCATTTT. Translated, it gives CASSLGGQGDQPQHF.

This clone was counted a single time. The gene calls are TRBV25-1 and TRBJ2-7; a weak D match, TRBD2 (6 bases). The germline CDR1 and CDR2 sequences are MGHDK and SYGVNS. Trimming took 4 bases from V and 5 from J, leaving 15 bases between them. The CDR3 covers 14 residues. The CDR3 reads CASSGGLFPHEQYF. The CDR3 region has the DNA TGTGCCAGCAGTGGTGGACTATTTCCCCACGAGCAGTACTTC.

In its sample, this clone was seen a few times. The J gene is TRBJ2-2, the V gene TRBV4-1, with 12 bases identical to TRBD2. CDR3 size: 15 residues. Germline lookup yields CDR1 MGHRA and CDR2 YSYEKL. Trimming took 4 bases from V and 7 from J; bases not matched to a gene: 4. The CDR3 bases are TGCGCCAGCAGCCGACTAGCGGGGGTGGGCGGGGAGCTGTTTTTT. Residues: CASSRLAGVGGELFF.

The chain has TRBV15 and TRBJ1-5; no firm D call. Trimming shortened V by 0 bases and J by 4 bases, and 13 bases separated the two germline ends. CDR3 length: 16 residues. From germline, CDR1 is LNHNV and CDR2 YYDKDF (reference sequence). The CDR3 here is CATSREADLGNQPQHF. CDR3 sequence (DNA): TGTGCCACCAGCAGAGAGGCGGACTTAGGGAATCAGCCCCAGCATTTT.

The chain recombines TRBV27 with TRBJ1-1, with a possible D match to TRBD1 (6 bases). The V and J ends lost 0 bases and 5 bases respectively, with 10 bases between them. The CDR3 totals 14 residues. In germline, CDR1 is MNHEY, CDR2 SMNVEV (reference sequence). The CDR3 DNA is TGTGCCAGCAGTTTATCCGGGGGGCTGACTGAAGCTTTCTTT. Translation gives CASSLSGGLTEAFF.

CDR3 in amino acids: CASSVGLGGGGELFF. The CDR3 DNA sequence: TGTGCCAGCAGCGTAGGTCTAGGGGGCGGCGGGGAGCTGTTTTTT. This chain connects TRBV9 to TRBJ2-2; 7 positions match TRBD1. Germline CDR1 and CDR2: SGDLS and YYNGEE. The CDR3 runs to 15 residues. The junction had 6 bases not matched to a gene; V was cut back by 0 bases and J by 7 bases.

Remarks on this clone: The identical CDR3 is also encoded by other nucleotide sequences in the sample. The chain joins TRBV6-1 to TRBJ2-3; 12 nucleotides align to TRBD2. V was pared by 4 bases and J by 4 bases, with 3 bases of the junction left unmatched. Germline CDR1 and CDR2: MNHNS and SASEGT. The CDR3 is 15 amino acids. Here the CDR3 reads CASSVSSGGADTQYF. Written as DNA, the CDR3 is TGTGCCAGCAGTGTCTCTAGCGGGGGGGCAGATACGCAGTATTTT.